The 17 T cell receptor beta chains below come from one sample, sequenced in a study of T cell repertoires in aging, cancer and after chemotherapy. TRB rearrangements spanning V, D and J were amplified using mixed TRB-A/B primers. Each CDR3 protein gets one entry after TCRdb re-called the multiplex PCR reads with MiXCR. The sample includes fewer than 4,500 distinct CDR3 sequences, about 40% seen only once; the top ten take about 60%. The template was genomic DNA from peripheral blood, not RNA. The material sequenced was blood. These receptors came from a human donor with a solid tumor.

The chain has TRBV12-3 or TRBV12-4 and TRBJ1-2; D is ambiguous. This CDR3 region has 12 residues. V was cut by 3 bases and J by 5 bases, with 7 bases left in between. The CDR3 coding sequence is TGTGCCAGCAGTTTCGGCAGGTATGGCTACACCTTC. The encoded protein is CASSFGRYGYTF.

This clonotype has only a few counts. The chain joins TRBV27 to TRBJ1-1, with D possibly matching TRBD1 (5 bases). The germline V gene has CDR1 MNHEY and CDR2 SMNVEV (reference sequence). Trimming left V 6 bases short and J 6 bases short, with 14 bases between. This CDR3 region has 13 residues. DNA of the CDR3: TGTGCCAGCAGGCAGTACGGGGGGGCTGAAGCTTTCTTT. Protein sequence: CASRQYGGAEAFF.

There are a few counts of this clonotype. The V gene is TRBV6-2 or TRBV6-3, the J gene TRBJ1-2; perhaps TRBD1 as D (5 bases). The V gene lost 5 bases and the J gene lost 4 bases, with 20 bases spanning the gap. The CDR3 runs to 16 residues. Germline CDR1 MNHEY, CDR2 SVGEGT. CDR3 protein: CASSEWFREVGYGYTF. DNA of the CDR3: TGTGCCAGCAGTGAATGGTTCAGGGAAGTTGGCTATGGCTACACCTTC.

The chain combines TRBV20-1 with TRBJ2-6; TRBD2 agrees at 13 bases. The length of the CDR3 is 15 residues. From germline, CDR1 is DFQATT and CDR2 SNEGSKA (reference sequence). The V and J ends lost 3 bases and 8 bases, in that order; junction bases with no gene match: 4. CDR3 region: CSARGTSGNSNVLTF. In DNA, the CDR3 is TGCAGTGCTAGGGGGACTAGCGGGAACTCCAACGTCCTGACTTTC.

Concerning this clonotype: Its ends do not fully match the called genes, so a read error is possible. This chain joins TRBV7-2 and TRBJ2-3; 7 bases map to TRBD2. There are 14 residues in the CDR3. CDR1 and CDR2 (germline): SGHTA, FQGNSA. Here the CDR3 DNA reads TGTGCCAGCAGCCTAGCGGTCGCCACAGATACGCAGTATTTT. Amino acid sequence: CASSLAVATDTQYF.

V usage is TRBV7-6 and J usage is TRBJ2-5; TRBD1 matches at 8 bases. Germline loops: CDR1 SGHVS, CDR2 FNYEAQ. Unmatched junction bases numbered 7, after V lost 5 bases and J lost 2 bases. CDR3 size: 15 residues. CDR3 nucleotides: TGTGCCAGCAGCCTTAGCAGGGGGCATCAAGAGACCCAGTACTTC. This gives the protein CASSLSRGHQETQYF.

The V gene is TRBV11-3, the J gene TRBJ2-2; D is unresolved. V gave up 5 bases and J gave up 4 bases, with 5 bases separating them. The CDR3 runs to 12 residues. Looked up from germline, CDR1 is SGHNT and CDR2 is YENEEA. DNA for the CDR3: TGTGCCAGCAGCCTAGTCACCGGGGAGCTGTTTTTT. Its protein product is CASSLVTGELFF.

This clonotype was found a few times. The chain joins TRBV6-5 to TRBJ2-5; D gene uncertain. V lost 4 bases to trimming and J lost 2 bases, with 14 bases between them. CDR1 MNHEY and CDR2 SVGAGI come from the germline V gene. The CDR3 length is 15 residues. CDR3 loop: CASSFAPDLQETQYF. The CDR3, as DNA: TGTGCCAGCAGTTTCGCACCGGATCTACAAGAGACCCAGTACTTC.

This chain uses TRBV29-1 with TRBJ1-1, with D possibly TRBD1 on 5 matching bases. Trimming took 4 bases from V and 4 from J, leaving 19 bases between them. There are 15 residues in the CDR3. Germline V gene sequence: CDR1 SQVTM, CDR2 ANQGSEA. CDR3 region: CSVVKDAGRATEAFF. CDR3 DNA: TGCAGCGTTGTTAAGGATGCAGGGAGGGCCACTGAAGCTTTCTTT.

The chain's CDR3 is CSARPPGWDYGYTF. The CDR3 DNA reads as TGCAGTGCTAGACCCCCCGGGTGGGACTATGGCTACACCTTC. The chain carries TRBV20-1 and TRBJ1-2; D unresolved. Germline-derived CDR1 and CDR2 are DFQATT and SNEGSKA (reference sequence). There are 14 residues in the CDR3. Trimming took off 2 bases at V and 3 bases at J, with 13 bases between the two ends.

In this sample, this clonotype turned up a few times. The chain combines TRBV6-6 with TRBJ1-1; the D is unclear. The CDR3 consists of 14 residues. Germline lookup yields CDR1 MNHNY and CDR2 SVGAGI (reference sequence). V lost 4 bases and J 4 bases, leaving 13 bases between the germline ends. The CDR3 nucleotides are TGTGCCAGCAGTTCGCCGTACGTTGGCACTGAAGCTTTCTTT. This gives the protein CASSSPYVGTEAFF.

This clonotype was found a few times. V usage is TRBV13 and J usage is TRBJ1-2, with 7 bases that match TRBD1. V trimming: 5 bases; J trimming: 3 bases; junction bases outside the gene matches: 3. The CDR3 has 13 residues. Germline V gene lookup returns CDR1 PRHDT and CDR2 FYEKMQ (reference sequence). The CDR3 spells CASSQGTDYGYTF. The DNA of the CDR3 is TGTGCCAGCAGCCAGGGGACAGACTATGGCTACACCTTC. The whole variable domain, remainder taken from reference TRBV13 and TRBJ1-2, is AAGVIQSPRHLIKEKRETATLKCYPIPRHDTVYWYQQGPGQDPQFLISFYEKMQSDKGSIPDRFSAQQFSDYHSELNMSSLELGDSALYFCASSQGTDYGYTFGSGTRLTVV.

Comments on this clonotype: One base away lies a much larger clone, so this may be a sequencing read error. J is TRBJ2-6 and V is TRBV27; D gene ambiguous. The germline CDR1 and CDR2 sequences are MNHEY and SMNVEV (reference sequence). CDR3 size: 15 residues. Trimming left V 5 bases short and J 4 bases short, with 12 bases between. Here the CDR3 DNA reads TGTGCCAGCAGTCCAAGGCGTGACGGGGCCAACGTCCTGACTTTC. Translated, it gives CASSPRRDGANVLTF.

This clonotype was recorded a few times. The CDR3 region is CASRPTSTDTQYF. Written as DNA, the CDR3 is TGTGCCAGTAGGCCGACTAGCACAGATACGCAGTATTTT. This chain joins TRBV19 and TRBJ2-3; unclear D gene. Trimming took off 6 bases at V and 0 bases at J, with 7 bases between the two ends. Germline CDR1 reads LNHDA; CDR2 reads SQIVND (reference sequence). The length of the CDR3 is 13 residues.

This clonotype was detected only a few times. The gene calls are TRBV6-9 and TRBJ2-7; 8 nucleotides align to TRBD2. The trim removed 0 bases at V and 3 bases at J, leaving 13 bases unmatched. CDR3 length: 18 amino acids. Germline V lookup: CDR1 MNHGY, CDR2 SVAAGI. This CDR3 is CASSYSGGGHLGYYEQYF. The CDR3 region has the DNA TGTGCCAGCAGTTATTCCGGGGGGGGACATTTAGGGTACTACGAGCAGTACTTC.

This sequence joins TRBV19 and TRBJ2-7; maybe TRBD1 (6 bases). The germline V and J ends were trimmed by 5 bases and 1 base, with 21 bases remaining between them. This CDR3 contains 17 residues. Per germline, CDR1 LNHDA and CDR2 SQIVND (reference sequence). The CDR3 loop is CASSAFQGTRGSYEQYF. As DNA, the CDR3 is TGTGCCAGTAGTGCGTTCCAAGGGACAAGGGGATCCTACGAGCAGTACTTC.

With regard to this clonotype: At one boundary the junction diverges from the germline segment, which might be a read error. The V gene is TRBV4-2, the J gene TRBJ1-4, with TRBD1 as a possible D gene (5 bases). CDR1 and CDR2 from the germline V gene are LGHNA and YNFKEQ. The CDR3 is 15 amino acids. The CDR3 coding sequence is TGCGCCAGCAGCCAAGTCCGTGGGGGAAGTGAAAAACTGTTTTTT. Protein product: CASSQVRGGSEKLFF.